These T cell receptor beta chains were read from a single sample in a study of T cell repertoires in aging, cancer and after chemotherapy. One entry per CDR3 protein, called by TCRdb with MiXCR from the multiplex PCR reads. The table records about 8,600 distinct CDR3 sequences, 25% of them present only once. Sequenced: blood. These receptors all stem from a human donor with a blood cancer. Both conserved end residues are part of each CDR3. The D gene is left open where the match is weak. Clone size is not always given. Where it is, it says once, few, many or a class for expanded clones.

v_call: TRBV6-2/TRBV6-3; d_call: TRBD1; clone_size: medium-sized; j_call: TRBJ1-2; cdr3_nt: TGTGCCAGCAGTCAGGGACAGGGTACTGGCTACACCTTC; cdr3_aa: CASSQGQGTGYTF
v_call: TRBV6-5; d_call: -; clone_size: -; j_call: TRBJ2-7; cdr3_nt: TGTGCCAGCAGTGAGTCAGCGGGTTCAGTCTCCTACGAGCAGTACTTC; cdr3_aa: CASSESAGSVSYEQYF
v_call: TRBV6-2/TRBV6-3; d_call: TRBD1; clone_size: medium-sized; j_call: TRBJ1-2; cdr3_nt: TGTGCCAGCAGTTACGGGGACAGGGGCGCCTATGGCTACACCTTC; cdr3_aa: CASSYGDRGAYGYTF
v_call: TRBV12-3/TRBV12-4; d_call: -; clone_size: medium-sized; j_call: TRBJ1-2; cdr3_nt: TGTGCCAGCAGTTTCACGAACTATGGCTACACCTTC; cdr3_aa: CASSFTNYGYTF
v_call: TRBV4-2; d_call: -; clone_size: -; j_call: TRBJ2-5; cdr3_nt: TGTGCCAGCAGCCAAGGTTCTGGGGCCCAGTACTTC; cdr3_aa: CASSQGSGAQYF
v_call: TRBV6-1; d_call: TRBD1; clone_size: medium-sized; j_call: TRBJ2-3; cdr3_nt: TGTGCCAGCAGTGAAACGACAGGGGGCCCCACAGATACGCAGTATTTT; cdr3_aa: CASSETTGGPTDTQYF
v_call: TRBV7-9; d_call: TRBD1; clone_size: medium-sized; j_call: TRBJ1-1; cdr3_nt: TGTGCCAGCAGCTCCCTCCCCACAGGGGGAACTGAAGCTTTCTTT; cdr3_aa: CASSSLPTGGTEAFF
v_call: TRBV19; d_call: TRBD2; clone_size: medium-sized; j_call: TRBJ2-7; cdr3_nt: TGTGCCAGTAGTAAGGCGGGGGGGCCTTTCGAGCAGTACTTC; cdr3_aa: CASSKAGGPFEQYF
v_call: TRBV10-3; d_call: -; clone_size: few; j_call: TRBJ2-7; cdr3_nt: TGTGCCATCAGTGAGTCAGCGGGTTCAGTCTCCTACGAGCAGTACTTC; cdr3_aa: CAISESAGSVSYEQYF
v_call: TRBV7-2; d_call: -; clone_size: few; j_call: TRBJ2-3; cdr3_nt: TGTGCCAGCAGCTCCCAAGGGGGGCTGGGAACAGATACGCAGTATTTT; cdr3_aa: CASSSQGGLGTDTQYF